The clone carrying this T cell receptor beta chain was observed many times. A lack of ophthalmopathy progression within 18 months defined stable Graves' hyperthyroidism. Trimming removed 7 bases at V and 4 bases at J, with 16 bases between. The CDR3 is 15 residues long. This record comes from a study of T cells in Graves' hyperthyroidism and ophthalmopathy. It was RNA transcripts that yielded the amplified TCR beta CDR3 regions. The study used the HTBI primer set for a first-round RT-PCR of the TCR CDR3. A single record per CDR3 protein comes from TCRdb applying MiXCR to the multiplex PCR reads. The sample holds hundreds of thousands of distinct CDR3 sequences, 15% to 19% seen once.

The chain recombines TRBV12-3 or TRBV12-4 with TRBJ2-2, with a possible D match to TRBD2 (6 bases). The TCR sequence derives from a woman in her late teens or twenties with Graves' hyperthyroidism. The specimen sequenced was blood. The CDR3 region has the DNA TGTGCCAGCAAAGCCGGGGGTTGGTTCACCGGGGAGCTGTTTTTT. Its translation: CASKAGGWFTGELFF.